A single sample gave rise to the 14 T cell receptor beta chains below, sequenced in a study of regulatory T cells in long-lasting Graves disease (dated by TCRdb to the early 2020s). Library preparation employed multiplex PCR. Instrument used: Illumina HiSeq 4000. iRepertoire HTBI primers and Arm-PCR amplification of CDR3 regions were used to construct TCR beta libraries. In TCRdb, the public reads were trimmed at Q25 with fastp and aligned with MiXCR, with productive beta chains retained. Entries are consolidated by CDR3 protein sequence, retaining the most common genes and DNA. This sample gives over 500,000 distinct CDR3 sequences in total; about 16% of them show up just once. The ten largest clones take up 12% of the sample. The time point label here, explained by the study, means: newly diagnosed GD, antithyroid drugs for less than 3 months. RNA was extracted from PBMCs in TRIzol for both TCR sequencing and RNA sequencing.

Separately, the same data were catalogued under a study of T cells in Graves' hyperthyroidism and ophthalmopathy.

The sequenced sample was peripheral blood mononuclear cells (PBMCs), obtained at new diagnosis, from a patient treated with antithyroid drugs. Receptors were obtained from a man younger than 35 with Graves disease. Donor details come from another sample of the same person, matched by shared clones.

This chain connects TRBV20-1 to TRBJ2-5; 9 nucleotides align to TRBD2. Germline CDR1 reads DFQATT; CDR2 reads SNEGSKA (reference sequence). The junction had 8 bases not matched to a gene; V was cut back by 4 bases and J by 5 bases. The CDR3 totals 14 residues. Here the CDR3 DNA reads TGCAGTGCTATGCGAGCGGGAGGCACGGAGACCCAGTACTTC. This codes for CSAMRAGGTETQYF.

This clonotype was seen repeatedly, ten times or more. The V gene is TRBV27, the J gene TRBJ2-2, with D uncertain. The germline CDR1 and CDR2 sequences are MNHEY and SMNVEV (reference sequence). The CDR3 is 14 residues long. V was trimmed by 2 bases and J by 3 bases, leaving 7 bases between them. CDR3 DNA sequence: TGTGCCAGCAGTTTAGCTCAGTACACCGGGGAGCTGTTTTTT. Amino acid sequence: CASSLAQYTGELFF.

The chain employs TRBV28 and TRBJ1-2; 9 bases line up with TRBD1. This CDR3 region has 15 residues. CDR1 is MDHEN, CDR2 SYDVKM, per germline. The CDR3 DNA follows: TGTGCTAGCTCGGGACAGGGACCCTTGGACTATGGCTACACCTTC. This sequence encodes CASSGQGPLDYGYTF.

This chain joins TRBV20-1 and TRBJ1-1; D may be TRBD1 (6 bases). The CDR3 loop spans 16 amino acids. V was shortened by 4 bases and J by 5 bases, with 23 bases between the two germline ends. Germline V gene lookup returns CDR1 DFQATT and CDR2 SNEGSKA (reference sequence). CDR3 protein: CSATRGTGLGKTEAFF. CDR3 nucleotide sequence: TGCAGTGCTACGAGGGGTACAGGGCTAGGAAAAACTGAAGCTTTCTTT.

The sample holds a few counts of this clonotype. This chain links TRBV5-1 with TRBJ2-7, with a tentative D call TRBD1 (5 bases). Germline lookup yields CDR1 SGHRS and CDR2 YFSETQ. Trimming took off 7 bases at V and 7 bases at J, with 18 bases between the two ends. The CDR3 is 13 amino acids. CDR3 loop: CASAEAGHGEQYF. The CDR3 coding sequence is TGCGCCAGCGCCGAAGCAGGGCACGGGGAGCAGTACTTC.

This clonotype was recorded many times. The V and J genes are TRBV20-1 and TRBJ2-7; TRBD2 matches at 15 bases. J lost 5 bases, V lost 6 bases, and 17 bases had no gene match. Germline V gives CDR1 DFQATT, CDR2 SNEGSKA (reference sequence). This CDR3 has 18 residues. CDR3 sequence (DNA): TGCAGTGCAACGACAGCCCCTTGGACTAGCGGGAGGGCCCACGAGCAGTACTTC. Translating gives CSATTAPWTSGRAHEQYF.

This clonotype was recorded a few times. The V gene is TRBV10-1, the J gene TRBJ1-1; a possible D gene is TRBD1 (6 bases). The CDR3 sequence is 15 residues long. Germline lookup yields CDR1 WNHNN and CDR2 SYGVQD (reference sequence). With 9 bases removed from V and 7 bases from J, the gap between germline ends came to 24 bases. The CDR3 DNA sequence: TGCGCCAGTTCATTTAACAGGGATGGGAAGATTGAAGCTTTCTTT. Amino acids: CASSFNRDGKIEAFF.

V is TRBV5-6 and J is TRBJ1-1; tentative D call: TRBD1 (6 bases). V was pared by 4 bases and J by 7 bases, with 20 bases between. CDR1 and CDR2 from the germline V gene are SGHDT and YYEEEE. This CDR3 has 15 residues. DNA of the CDR3: TGTGCCAGCAGCAGGGGGATGACGATTGGGCTTGAAGCTTTCTTT. Translated, it gives CASSRGMTIGLEAFF.

This clonotype was counted many times. This chain uses TRBV27 with TRBJ2-1, with 10 bases matching TRBD1. The germline CDR1 and CDR2 sequences are MNHEY and SMNVEV (reference sequence). J was trimmed by 8 bases and V by 5 bases; bases with no gene match: 15. The CDR3 spans 17 residues. The CDR3 DNA follows: TGTGCCAGCAGTCCCGCCCATCCCGGGACAGGGGTGGATGAGCAGTTCTTC. It codes for CASSPAHPGTGVDEQFF.

The table lists this clonotype with a few counts. This chain connects TRBV12-3 or TRBV12-4 to TRBJ2-7; D not resolved. The CDR3 extends over 14 amino acids. V lost 3 bases and J 2 bases, leaving 11 bases between the germline ends. The CDR3 sequence: CASSFGFEAYEQYF. The DNA for the CDR3 is TGTGCCAGCAGTTTCGGATTCGAGGCCTACGAGCAGTACTTC.

There are many counts of this clonotype. The chain links TRBV28 to TRBJ2-7; the match to TRBD1 covers 7 bases. The CDR3 runs to 15 residues. The germline CDR1 and CDR2 sequences are MDHEN and SYDVKM. The V gene end was trimmed by 4 bases and the J gene end by 7 bases; junction bases not matched to a gene: 13. CDR3 region: CASSSGTTRGPEQYF. The CDR3 region has the DNA TGTGCCAGCAGTTCCGGGACCACAAGGGGGCCAGAGCAGTACTTC.

The V gene is TRBV2, the J gene TRBJ1-5, with D possibly being TRBD1 (5 bases). CDR1 and CDR2 from the germline V gene are SNHLY and FYNNEI. The germline V and J ends were trimmed by 8 bases and 7 bases, with 21 bases remaining between them. The CDR3 totals 15 residues. The CDR3 sequence: CASETTGTVGQPQHF. Here the CDR3 DNA reads TGTGCCAGCGAGACGACTGGGACGGTCGGGCAGCCCCAGCATTTT.

This clonotype was counted ten times or more. The chain carries TRBV10-2 and TRBJ1-1, with unresolved D. The CDR3 consists of 15 residues. Germline assignment: CDR1 WSHSY and CDR2 SAAADI. Deletions cut 6 bases from V and 1 base from J, with 15 bases between. This CDR3 reads CASSVRGVGNTEAFF. DNA of the CDR3: TGCGCCAGCAGCGTTCGGGGAGTGGGGAACACTGAAGCTTTCTTT.

This clonotype has more than one count but fewer than ten. The V gene is TRBV14, the J gene TRBJ2-1; weak D call: TRBD1 (6 bases). Germline V CDR1 and CDR2: SGHDN, FVKESK. The length of the CDR3 is 17 residues. Between the trimmed V and J ends, which lost 0 bases and 4 bases, there was a span of 16 bases. The CDR3 sequence: CASSQDRGRGLYNEQFF. CDR3 sequence (DNA): TGTGCCAGCAGCCAAGATCGCGGCAGGGGTCTTTACAATGAGCAGTTCTTC.